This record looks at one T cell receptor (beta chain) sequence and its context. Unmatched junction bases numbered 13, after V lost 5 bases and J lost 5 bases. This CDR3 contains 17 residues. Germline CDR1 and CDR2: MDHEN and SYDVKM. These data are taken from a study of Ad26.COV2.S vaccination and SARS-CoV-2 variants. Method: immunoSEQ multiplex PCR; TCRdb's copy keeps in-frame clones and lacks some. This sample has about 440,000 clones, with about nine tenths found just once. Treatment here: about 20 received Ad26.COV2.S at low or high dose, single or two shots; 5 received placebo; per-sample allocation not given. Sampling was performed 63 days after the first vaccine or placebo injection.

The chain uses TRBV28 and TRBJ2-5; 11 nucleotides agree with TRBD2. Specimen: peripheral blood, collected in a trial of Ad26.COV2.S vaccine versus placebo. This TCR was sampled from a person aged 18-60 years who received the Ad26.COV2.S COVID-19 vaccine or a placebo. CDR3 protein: CASSPYLAGGPKETQYF. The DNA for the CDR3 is TGTGCCAGCAGTCCCTACTTAGCGGGAGGGCCGAAGGAGACCCAGTACTTC.